This T cell receptor beta chain stems from a study of T cells expressing NK-cell markers. Overall study context: Underlying the TCR beta repertoires were sorted CD3+CD56+NKG2C+, CD3+CD56+NKG2C- and CD3+CD56-NKG2C+ T cells.

CDR3 length equals 13 residues. The V gene's germline CDR1 is SGHRS and CDR2 YFSETQ. Note on this clonotype: Antigen specificity is unknown.

UMIs were included in TCR beta cDNA generated by 5'RACE template switching. TCRdb reprocessed the 5' RACE reads and keeps a single row for each CDR3 protein, giving no DNA. The sample has a few thousand distinct CDR3 sequences. Whole-study results and caveats: HCMV specificity of the expanded NKG2C+ T cell clones stayed unclear. A few donors' CD3+CD56-NKG2C+ cells were dominated by the same clonotypes.

The sequenced sample was blood T cells: a sorted CD56 or NKG2C T cell subset, CD4+ or CD8+ T cells, or bulk PBMC T cells (not recorded which). The clonotype originates from a young man in good health. V is TRBV5-1 and J is TRBJ1-4; without DNA, the TCRdb call of TRBD1 cannot be checked. The CDR3 spells CASRPRVGEKLFF.